This note documents a single T cell receptor beta chain sequence. This entry comes from a study of T cell changes during pregnancy in multiple sclerosis. Libraries were prepared by immunoSEQ multiplex PCR; TCRdb keeps only in-frame clonotypes and omits some of them. The table has tens of thousands of clones, around 93% seen once; the top ten hold around 0.93%. V lost 7 bases and J 4 bases, leaving 13 bases between the germline ends. CDR1 is SGHVS and CDR2 is FNYEAQ in the germline V gene. The CDR3 runs to 13 residues. Sequencing used peripheral blood, obtained before pregnancy. The rearrangement links TRBV7-6 to TRBJ2-5; tentatively, D is TRBD2 (5 bases). This clonotype originated in a female donor with multiple sclerosis, enrolled in a pregnancy study. In DNA form, the CDR3 reads TGTGCCAGCATTGGTGGGAGTGGAGAGACCCAGTACTTC. Protein sequence: CASIGGSGETQYF.